These T cell receptor beta chains were read from a single sample in a study of T-cell memory formation after mild COVID-19. TCRdb reprocessed the 5' RACE reads with MiXCR, giving one entry per CDR3 protein. The sample has roughly 550,000 distinct CDR3 sequences; around 20% are singletons. Source material: PBMCs or a T cell subset sorted from them (not recorded which). The receptors were gathered from an adult woman who had mild COVID-19 (a few samples of this study predate the infection). Cell type and time point are not known. CDR3s include the opening cysteine and the closing phenylalanine or tryptophan. D genes are given only for firm matches. Clone size is shown for a subset of rows, as once, few, many or a class of expanded clone.

V,J,size,D,CDR3,DNA
TRBV24-1,TRBJ2-1,NA,TRBD1,CATSGRQGRRNEQFF,TGTGCCACCAGTGGCCGACAGGGAAGGAGGAATGAGCAGTTCTTC
TRBV7-2,TRBJ1-3,NA,TRBD1,CASSPDPGQGAISGNTIYF,TGTGCCAGCAGCCCAGACCCGGGACAGGGGGCGATCTCTGGAAACACCATATATTTT
TRBV12-3/TRBV12-4,TRBJ2-3,NA,NA,CASTWGQGIMNTQYF,TGTGCCAGCACCTGGGGGCAAGGGATTATGAATACGCAGTATTTT
TRBV4-2,TRBJ2-3,few,NA,CASSQPRTSTDTQYF,TGTGCCAGCAGCCAACCGCGGACTAGCACAGATACGCAGTATTTT
TRBV7-6,TRBJ2-1,many,TRBD2,CASSPRTSGGNEQFF,TGTGCCAGCAGCCCCAGGACTAGCGGGGGGAATGAGCAGTTCTTC
TRBV7-6,TRBJ2-1,few,TRBD2,CASSPIAGGASEQFF,TGTGCCAGCAGCCCCATAGCGGGGGGGGCGTCGGAGCAGTTCTTC
TRBV9,TRBJ1-1,NA,NA,CASSVDWGDAEAFF,TGTGCCAGCAGCGTCGATTGGGGCGACGCTGAAGCTTTCTTT
TRBV7-7,TRBJ2-1,few,NA,CASSLVPGATYNEQFF,TGTGCCAGCAGCTTAGTCCCGGGGGCTACCTACAATGAGCAGTTCTTC
TRBV29-1,TRBJ1-6,NA,TRBD1,CSVAQGHSPLHF,TGCAGCGTTGCACAGGGGCATTCACCCCTCCACTTT
TRBV29-1,TRBJ2-3,NA,NA,CSVDASTDTQYF,TGCAGCGTTGATGCCTCAACAGATACGCAGTATTTT